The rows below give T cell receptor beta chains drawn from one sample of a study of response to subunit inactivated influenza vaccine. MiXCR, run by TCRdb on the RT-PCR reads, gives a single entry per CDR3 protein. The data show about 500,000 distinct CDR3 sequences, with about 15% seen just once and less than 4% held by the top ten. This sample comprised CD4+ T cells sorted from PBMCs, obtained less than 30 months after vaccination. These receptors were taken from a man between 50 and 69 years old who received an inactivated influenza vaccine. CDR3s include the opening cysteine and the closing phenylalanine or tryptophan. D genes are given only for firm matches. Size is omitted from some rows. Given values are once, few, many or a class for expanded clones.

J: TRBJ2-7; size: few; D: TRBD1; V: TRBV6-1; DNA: TGTGCCAGCAGTAGAGGGACAGGGGTAGGCGAGCAGTACTTC; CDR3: CASSRGTGVGEQYF
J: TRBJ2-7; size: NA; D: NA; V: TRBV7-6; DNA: TGTGCCAGCAGCTTACCCCCCTACGAGCAGTACTTC; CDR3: CASSLPPYEQYF
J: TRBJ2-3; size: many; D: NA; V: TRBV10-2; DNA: TGCGCCAGCACCCCGCCATGGTCAGATACGCAGTATTTT; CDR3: CASTPPWSDTQYF
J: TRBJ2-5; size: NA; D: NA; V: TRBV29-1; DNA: TGCAGCGTGAACTGGATATGGGGGGTCCAAGAGACCCAGTACTTC; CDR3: CSVNWIWGVQETQYF
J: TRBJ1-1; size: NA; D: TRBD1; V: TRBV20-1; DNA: TGCAGTGCCACGGACAGGAAGAGTGCTGAAGCTTTCTTT; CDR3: CSATDRKSAEAFF
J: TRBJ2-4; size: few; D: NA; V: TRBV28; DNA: TGTGCCAGCACCCGGCCTGACGGAAACATTCAGTACTTC; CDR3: CASTRPDGNIQYF
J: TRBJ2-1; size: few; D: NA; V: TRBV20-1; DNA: TGCAGTGGCAAAGACAGTCTGGAGCAGTTCTTC; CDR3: CSGKDSLEQFF
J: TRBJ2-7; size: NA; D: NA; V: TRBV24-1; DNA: TGTGCCACCAGTGATAATAACAGGGCCTACGAGCAGTACTTC; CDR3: CATSDNNRAYEQYF
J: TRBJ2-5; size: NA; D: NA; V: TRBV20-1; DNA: TGCAGTGCTTCCCCCGCGGGGCGGAGCGAGACCCAGTACTTC; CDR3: CSASPAGRSETQYF
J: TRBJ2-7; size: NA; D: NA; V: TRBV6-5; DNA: TGTGCCAGCAGCTACAGGGAAACCTACGAGCAGTACTTC; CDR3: CASSYRETYEQYF
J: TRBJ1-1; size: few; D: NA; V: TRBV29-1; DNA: TGCAGCGTTGAAACAACCCGGGCGGCGAACACTGAAGCTTTCTTT; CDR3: CSVETTRAANTEAFF
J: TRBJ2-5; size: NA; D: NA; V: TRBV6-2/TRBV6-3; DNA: TGTGCCAGCAGTTACGTGGAGACCCAGTACTTC; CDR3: CASSYVETQYF
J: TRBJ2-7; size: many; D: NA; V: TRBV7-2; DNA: TGTGCCAGCAGCGGGACTGCCCCATACGAGCAGTACTTC; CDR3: CASSGTAPYEQYF
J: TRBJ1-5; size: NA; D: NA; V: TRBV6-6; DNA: TGTGCCAGCCACCCGTTGAGCAATCAGCCCCAGCATTTT; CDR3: CASHPLSNQPQHF
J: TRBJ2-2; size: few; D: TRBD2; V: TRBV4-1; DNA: TGCGCCAGCAGCCAAGATTTAGGACTAGCGGGACGCACCGGGGAGCTGTTTTTT; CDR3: CASSQDLGLAGRTGELFF
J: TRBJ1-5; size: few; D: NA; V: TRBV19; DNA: TGTGCCAGTAGTGTCCCCCGGGGGGGCAATCAGCCCCAGCATTTT; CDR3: CASSVPRGGNQPQHF
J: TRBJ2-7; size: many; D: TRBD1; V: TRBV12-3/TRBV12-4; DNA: TGTGCCAGCAGAGAAGGGACAGGGGGTAACTACGAGCAGTACTTC; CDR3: CASREGTGGNYEQYF
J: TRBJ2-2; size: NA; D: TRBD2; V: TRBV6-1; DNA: TGTGCCAGCAGTGAAGATGGACTAGCGGGCCGGAAGTTTAACACCGGGGAGCTGTTTTTT; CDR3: CASSEDGLAGRKFNTGELFF
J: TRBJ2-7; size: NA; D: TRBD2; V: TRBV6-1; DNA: TGTGCCAGCAGTCGAACCGGGACTAGCGGGAGGGCGGGGAGGTACGAGCAGTACTTC; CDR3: CASSRTGTSGRAGRYEQYF
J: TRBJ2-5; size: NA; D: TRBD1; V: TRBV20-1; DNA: TGCAGTGCGCCGTTACCGGGACAGGGGGCGGAGACCCAGTACTTC; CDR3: CSAPLPGQGAETQYF
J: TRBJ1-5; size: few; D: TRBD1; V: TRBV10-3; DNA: TGTGCCATCAGTGAACGACAGGGGGATCAGCCCCAGCATTTT; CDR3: CAISERQGDQPQHF
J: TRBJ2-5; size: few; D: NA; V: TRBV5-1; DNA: TGCGCCAGCAGCTTGGTACAGGACGGCCAAGAGACCCAGTACTTC; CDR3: CASSLVQDGQETQYF
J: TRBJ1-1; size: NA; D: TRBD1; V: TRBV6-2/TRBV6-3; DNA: TGTGCCAGCAGTTACAGGGGGCCCACTGAAGCTTTCTTT; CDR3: CASSYRGPTEAFF
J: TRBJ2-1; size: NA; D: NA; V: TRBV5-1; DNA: TGCGCCAGCAGCCCCGGTCTCCCCCCTTCCTACAATGAGCAGTTCTTC; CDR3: CASSPGLPPSYNEQFF
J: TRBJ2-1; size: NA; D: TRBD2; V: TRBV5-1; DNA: TGCGCCAGCAGCTTGGTTAGCGGGAGGCTCGATGAGCAGTTCTTC; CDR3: CASSLVSGRLDEQFF
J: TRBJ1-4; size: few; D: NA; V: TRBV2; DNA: TGTGCCAGCAACTATGGGGCTGCGAGGGGGGAAAAACTGTTTTTT; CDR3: CASNYGAARGEKLFF
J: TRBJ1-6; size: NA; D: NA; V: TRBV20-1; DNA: TGCAGTGCTAGTGGTCGCAATTCACCCCTCCACTTT; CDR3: CSASGRNSPLHF
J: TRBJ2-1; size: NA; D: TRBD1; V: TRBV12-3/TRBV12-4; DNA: TGTGCCAGCCGTCGGATGGGGACAGTTAACAATGAGCAGTTCTTC; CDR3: CASRRMGTVNNEQFF
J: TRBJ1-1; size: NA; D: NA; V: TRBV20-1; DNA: TGCAGTGCTAGTGGGGGAGGGTCGAACACTGAAGCTTTCTTT; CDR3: CSASGGGSNTEAFF
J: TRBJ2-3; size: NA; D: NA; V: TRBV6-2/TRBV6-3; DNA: TGTGCCAGCACCAGGGATTCGGGCACAGATACGCAGTATTTT; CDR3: CASTRDSGTDTQYF
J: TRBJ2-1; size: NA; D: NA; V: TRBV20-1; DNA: TGCAGTGGTGGGACGTTGGAGCAGTTCTTC; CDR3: CSGGTLEQFF
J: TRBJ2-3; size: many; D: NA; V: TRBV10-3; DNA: TGTGCCATCAGCGCCCCCGGGACGCAGTATTTT; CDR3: CAISAPGTQYF
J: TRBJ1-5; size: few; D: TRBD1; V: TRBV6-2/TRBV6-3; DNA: TGTGCCAGCAGTTACTCGCGGGACAGAGCATCCAATCAGCCCCAGCATTTT; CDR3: CASSYSRDRASNQPQHF
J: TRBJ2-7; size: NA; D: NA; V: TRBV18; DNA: TGTGCCAGCTCACCAGCTAGGGGCAGATTCTACGAGCAGTACTTC; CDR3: CASSPARGRFYEQYF
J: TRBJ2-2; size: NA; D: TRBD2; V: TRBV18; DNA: TGTGCCAGCTCACCTCGGACTAGCAGCTTGAAGACCGGGGAGCTGTTTTTT; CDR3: CASSPRTSSLKTGELFF
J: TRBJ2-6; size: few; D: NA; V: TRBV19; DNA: TGTGCCAGTAGTCCGACGGGGGTTGGGGCCAACGTCCTGACTTTC; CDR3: CASSPTGVGANVLTF
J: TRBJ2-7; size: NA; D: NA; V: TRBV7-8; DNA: TGTGCCAGCAGCTTAGGGCACACCTACGAGCAGTACTTC; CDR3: CASSLGHTYEQYF
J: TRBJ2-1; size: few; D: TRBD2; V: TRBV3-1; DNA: TGTGCCAGCACCGCTAGCGGGAACTACAATGAGCAGTTCTTC; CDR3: CASTASGNYNEQFF
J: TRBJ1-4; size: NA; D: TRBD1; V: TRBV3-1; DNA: TGTGCCAGCAGGGGGTGGACAGGGGATCTGGAAAAACTGTTTTTT; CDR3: CASRGWTGDLEKLFF
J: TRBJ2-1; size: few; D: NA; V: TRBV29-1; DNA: TGCAGCGTTTTGGTTAATCTCGCCAATGAGCAGTTCTTC; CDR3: CSVLVNLANEQFF
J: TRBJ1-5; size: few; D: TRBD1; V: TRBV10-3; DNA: TGTGCCGCAGACGGGACAGGGGGCAATCAGCCCCAGCATTTT; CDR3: CAADGTGGNQPQHF